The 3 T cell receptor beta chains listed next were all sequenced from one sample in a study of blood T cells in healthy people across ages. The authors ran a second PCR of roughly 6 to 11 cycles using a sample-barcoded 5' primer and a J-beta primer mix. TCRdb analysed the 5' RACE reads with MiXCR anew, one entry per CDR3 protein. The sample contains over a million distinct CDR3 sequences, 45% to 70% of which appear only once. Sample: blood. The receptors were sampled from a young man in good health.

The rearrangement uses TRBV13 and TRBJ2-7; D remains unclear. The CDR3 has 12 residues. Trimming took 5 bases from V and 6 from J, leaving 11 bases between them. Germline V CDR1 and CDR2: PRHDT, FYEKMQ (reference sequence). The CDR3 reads CASSTLGGEQYF. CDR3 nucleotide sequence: TGTGCCAGCAGCACGCTGGGTGGCGAGCAGTACTTC.

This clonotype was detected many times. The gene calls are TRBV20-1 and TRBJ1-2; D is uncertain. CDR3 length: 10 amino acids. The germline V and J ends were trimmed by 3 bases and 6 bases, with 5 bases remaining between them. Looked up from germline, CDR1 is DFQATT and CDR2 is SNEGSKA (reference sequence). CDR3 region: CSASENGYTF. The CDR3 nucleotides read TGCAGTGCTAGCGAAAATGGCTACACCTTC.

The CDR3 DNA reads TGTGCCAGCAGTTGGGACGCCGGGGGAGAGCAGTACTTC. Amino acids: CASSWDAGGEQYF. This sequence joins TRBV27 and TRBJ2-5, with a possible D match to TRBD2 (6 bases). The ends were cut back, 4 bases at V and 11 bases at J, with 17 bases in the middle. The CDR3 runs to 13 residues. Germline assignment: CDR1 MNHEY and CDR2 SMNVEV (reference sequence).